At least ten counts were recorded for the clone carrying this T cell receptor (beta chain). Its target is not known. Germline-derived CDR1 and CDR2 are SGHVS and FQNEAQ. CDR3 length: 12 residues. V was clipped by 6 bases and J by 8 bases, with 14 bases between them. Next came a second PCR, run for about 6 to 11 cycles, which used a sample-barcoded 5' primer along with a J-beta primer mix. One entry per CDR3 protein, called by TCRdb with MiXCR from the 5' RACE reads. Of about a million distinct CDR3 sequences in the sample, 40% to 60% are singletons; the top ten hold over 10%. The sample originates from a study of blood T cells in healthy people across ages. Notes on the study in general: Considered underestimates were the diversity estimates obtained from one million T cells.

This clonotype was sampled from a man between 25 and 39 years old in good health. Material: blood. The gene calls are TRBV7-8 and TRBJ2-7, with a tentative D call TRBD1 (6 bases). This chain's CDR3 is CASSFSTGQQYF. The CDR3 DNA sequence: TGTGCCAGCAGTTTTTCGACAGGACAGCAGTACTTC. Together with reference TRBV7-8 and TRBJ2-7, the CDR3 gives the full variable domain: GAGVSQSPRYKVAKRGQDVALRCDPISGHVSLFWYQQALGQGPEFLTYFQNEAQLDKSGLPSDRFFAERPEGSVSTLKIQRTQQEDSAVYLCASSFSTGQQYFGPGTRLTVT.